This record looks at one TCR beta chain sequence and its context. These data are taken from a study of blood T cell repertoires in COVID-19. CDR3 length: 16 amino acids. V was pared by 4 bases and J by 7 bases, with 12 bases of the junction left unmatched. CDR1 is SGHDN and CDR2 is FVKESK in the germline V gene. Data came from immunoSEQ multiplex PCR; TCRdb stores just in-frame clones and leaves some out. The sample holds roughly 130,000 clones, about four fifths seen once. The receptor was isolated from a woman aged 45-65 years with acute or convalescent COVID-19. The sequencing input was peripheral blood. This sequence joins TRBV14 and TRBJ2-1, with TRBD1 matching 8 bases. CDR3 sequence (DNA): TGTGCCAGCAGCCCACTAGAGACAGGGGATATGAATGAGCAGTTCTTC. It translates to CASSPLETGDMNEQFF.